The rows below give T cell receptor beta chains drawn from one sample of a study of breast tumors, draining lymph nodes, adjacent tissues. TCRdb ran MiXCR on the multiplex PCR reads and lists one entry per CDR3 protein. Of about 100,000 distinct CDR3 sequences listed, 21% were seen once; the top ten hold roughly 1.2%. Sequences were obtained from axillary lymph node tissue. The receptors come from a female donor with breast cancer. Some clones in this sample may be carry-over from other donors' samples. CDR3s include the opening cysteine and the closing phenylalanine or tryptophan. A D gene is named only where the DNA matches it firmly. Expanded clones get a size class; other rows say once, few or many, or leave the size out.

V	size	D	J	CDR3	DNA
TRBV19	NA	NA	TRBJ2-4	CASRPPRAKNIQYF	TGTGCCAGTCGTCCCCCCAGAGCCAAAAACATTCAGTACTTC
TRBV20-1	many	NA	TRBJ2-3	CSANGGLGTDTQYF	TGCAGTGCTAACGGTGGGCTGGGCACAGATACGCAGTATTTT
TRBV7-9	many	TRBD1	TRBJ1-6	CASGQANNSPLHF	TGTGCCAGCGGACAGGCGAATAATTCACCCCTCCACTTT
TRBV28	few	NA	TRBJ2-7	CASRSSRLTYEQYF	TGTGCCAGCAGGTCTAGCAGGTTGACCTACGAGCAGTACTTC
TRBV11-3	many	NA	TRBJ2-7	CASSDGVGSYYEQYF	TGTGCCAGCAGCGATGGAGTCGGAAGCTACTACGAGCAGTACTTC
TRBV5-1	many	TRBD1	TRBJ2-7	CASSLVPDRVYEQYF	TGCGCCAGCAGCTTGGTCCCAGACAGGGTCTACGAGCAGTACTTC
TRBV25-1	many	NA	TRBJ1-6	CASSERKYSPLHF	TGTGCCAGCAGTGAGCGAAAATATTCACCCCTCCACTTT
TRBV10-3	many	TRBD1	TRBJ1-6	CAISGVSGAGQVGSPLHF	TGTGCCATCAGTGGGGTGTCCGGCGCGGGACAGGTCGGTTCACCCCTCCACTTT
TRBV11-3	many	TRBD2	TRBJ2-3	CASSRGGSDTQYF	TGTGCCAGCAGCCGGGGGGGCTCAGATACGCAGTATTTT
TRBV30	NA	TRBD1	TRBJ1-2	CAWSFQGQGAIRGYTF	TGTGCCTGGAGCTTCCAGGGACAGGGGGCAATACGTGGCTACACCTTC
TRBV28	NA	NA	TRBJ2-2	CASSARQNTGELFF	TGTGCCAGCAGTGCCCGACAGAACACCGGGGAGCTGTTTTTT
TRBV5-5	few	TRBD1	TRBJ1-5	CASSPGGFQPQHF	TGTGCCAGCAGCCCAGGGGGCTTTCAGCCCCAGCATTTT
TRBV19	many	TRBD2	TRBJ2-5	CASSIGAGRETQYF	TGTGCCAGTAGTATCGGAGCGGGGAGAGAGACCCAGTACTTC
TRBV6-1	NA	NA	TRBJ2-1	CASSEVRGPYNEQFF	TGTGCCAGCAGTGAAGTGCGGGGGCCCTACAATGAGCAGTTCTTC
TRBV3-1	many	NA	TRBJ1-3	CASSPRVSSGNTIYF	TGTGCCAGCAGCCCCCGGGTGAGCTCTGGAAACACCATATATTTT
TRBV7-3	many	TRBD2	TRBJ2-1	CASSLTGYGERGVGEQFF	TGTGCCAGCAGCTTAACGGGGTACGGGGAGCGGGGGGTTGGTGAGCAGTTCTTC
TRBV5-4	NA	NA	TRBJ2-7	CASSLHADSYEQYF	TGTGCCAGCAGCTTACACGCGGACAGTTACGAGCAGTACTTC
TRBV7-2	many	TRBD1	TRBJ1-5	CASSWEPGQGTQPQHF	TGTGCCAGCAGCTGGGAACCGGGACAGGGTACCCAGCCCCAGCATTTT
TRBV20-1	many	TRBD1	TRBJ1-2	CSATTGANYGYTF	TGCAGTGCCACGACAGGGGCAAACTATGGCTACACCTTC
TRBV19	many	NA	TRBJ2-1	CASSIVALGNEQFF	TGTGCCAGTAGTATAGTAGCTCTCGGGAATGAGCAGTTCTTC
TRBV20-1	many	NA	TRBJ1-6	CSARPGRSNSPLHF	TGCAGTGCTCGACCGGGACGGTCTAATTCACCCCTCCACTTT
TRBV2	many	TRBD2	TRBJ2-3	CASRGLATEGFTDTQYF	TGTGCCAGCAGGGGACTAGCGACCGAAGGTTTTACAGATACGCAGTATTTT